The 18 T cell receptor beta chains below all came from one sample that was sequenced in a study of T cell responses to AZD1222 COVID-19 vaccine. Measured with immunoSEQ multiplex PCR; TCRdb has only the in-frame clones, and not every one. The table shows 150,000 to 200,000 clones, with 92% occurring only once. The sample consisted of peripheral blood, taken 28 days after the second AZD1222 dose. Receptors originate from an adult who received the AZD1222 COVID-19 vaccine.

This chain joins TRBV5-4 and TRBJ1-3, with 7 bases matching TRBD1. The CDR3 is made up of 14 amino acids. V dropped 4 bases and J dropped 5; count of bases not matched to a gene: 6. Germline V gene sequence: CDR1 SGHNT, CDR2 YYREEE (reference sequence). The CDR3 DNA reads TGTGCCAGCAGCGATGGGACAGTCAGAAACACCATATATTTT. Translating it yields CASSDGTVRNTIYF.

The gene calls are TRBV11-2 and TRBJ2-2; TRBD2 aligns across 7 bases. After removal of 5 bases from V and 3 bases from J, the junction contained 9 bases not matched to a gene. The germline V gene has CDR1 SGHAT and CDR2 FQNNGV. The CDR3 covers 16 residues. The CDR3 loop reads CASSLMGGRDTGELFF. In nucleotides, the CDR3 is TGTGCCAGCAGCCTTATGGGAGGGAGGGACACCGGGGAGCTGTTTTTT.

This chain uses TRBV6-2 or TRBV6-3 with TRBJ1-1, with D hard to call. Germline CDR1 and CDR2: MNHEY and SVGEGT. The length of the CDR3 is 14 residues. V lost 6 bases and J 5 bases, leaving 16 bases between the germline ends. CDR3 in DNA: TGTGCCAGCAGCTTGGGCCCGGCGGGGACTGAAGCTTTCTTT. It specifies CASSLGPAGTEAFF.

This clone was observed at least ten times. This sequence joins TRBV7-9 and TRBJ2-7; no clear D. This CDR3 is 14 amino acids long. The germline V gene encodes CDR1 SEHNR and CDR2 FQNEAQ (reference sequence). V lost 1 base, J lost 3 bases, and 10 bases lay in between. The CDR3 protein is CASSLGQNSYEQYF. In DNA, the CDR3 is TGTGCCAGCAGCTTAGGGCAGAATAGCTACGAGCAGTACTTC.

This sequence joins TRBV28 and TRBJ1-2, with D hard to call. Trimming left V 1 base short and J 3 bases short, with 0 bases between. The CDR3 loop spans 11 amino acids. Germline CDR1 is MDHEN and CDR2 is SYDVKM. This CDR3 is CASSLYYGYTF. The CDR3 DNA reads TGTGCCAGCAGTTTATACTATGGCTACACCTTC.

This chain uses TRBV6-5 with TRBJ1-3; unclear D gene. Trimming removed 0 bases at V and 4 bases at J, with 13 bases between. Looked up from germline, CDR1 is MNHEY and CDR2 is SVGAGI. CDR3 size: 16 residues. The DNA for the CDR3 is TGTGCCAGCAGTTACTCGATGGCGGGCTTGGGAAACACCATATATTTT. Protein: CASSYSMAGLGNTIYF.

This chain joins TRBV5-1 and TRBJ1-3, with 9 nucleotides matching TRBD1. Germline assignment: CDR1 SGHRS and CDR2 YFSETQ. Losses at the gene ends were 7 bases for V and 0 bases for J; bases not matched to a gene: 5. The CDR3 is 15 amino acids. The CDR3 nucleotides are TGCGCCAGCGGACAGGGGCCGAACTCTGGAAACACCATATATTTT. This sequence encodes CASGQGPNSGNTIYF.

The CDR3 protein is CAWSGLGGHQPQHF. DNA of the CDR3: TGTGCCTGGAGTGGTTTAGGGGGCCATCAGCCCCAGCATTTT. The chain carries TRBV30 and TRBJ1-5, with TRBD1 matching 7 bases. The germline V gene has CDR1 GTSNPN and CDR2 SVGIG (reference sequence). J was trimmed by 5 bases and V by 1 base; bases with no gene match: 5. This CDR3 is 14 amino acids long.

The table lists this clone with a count of one. The chain joins TRBV6-5 to TRBJ1-6, with D tentatively TRBD1 (6 bases). Germline V gives CDR1 MNHEY, CDR2 SVGAGI. The CDR3 totals 13 residues. Trimming took off 4 bases at V and 8 bases at J, with 9 bases between the two ends. CDR3 DNA sequence: TGTGCCAGCAGTTCCCGGACAGATTCACCCCTCCACTTT. Amino acids: CASSSRTDSPLHF.

A remark on this clone: The junction does not match germline at one end; this may be a read error. This chain connects TRBV6-1 to TRBJ1-1; 7 positions agree with TRBD1. Germline values: CDR1 MNHNS, CDR2 SASEGT. The CDR3 has 14 residues. CDR3 sequence (DNA): TGTGCCAGCAGTGAAGGGGCAAGGGGGCCGGGCCGAGATTTT. It translates to CASSEGARGPGRDF.

V usage is TRBV2 and J usage is TRBJ1-1; D is possibly TRBD1 (6 bases). The CDR3 spans 13 residues. Trimming removed 8 bases from V and 2 bases from J, with 12 bases in between. Germline CDR1 SNHLY, CDR2 FYNNEI. For the CDR3, the DNA is TGTGCCAGCCGCGGACAGTTCAACACTGAAGCTTTCTTT. Residues: CASRGQFNTEAFF.

The chain carries TRBV6-1 and TRBJ1-1, with no clear D. Germline V gene data show CDR1 as MNHNS and CDR2 as SASEGT. Trimming pared 3 bases from V and 6 bases from J, leaving 11 bases between. The CDR3 has 13 residues. CDR3 sequence reads: CASSEPQVSEAFF. The CDR3 region has the DNA TGTGCCAGCAGTGAGCCCCAGGTGTCTGAAGCTTTCTTT.

The gene calls are TRBV7-9 and TRBJ1-4; D is undetermined. Germline-derived CDR1 and CDR2 are SEHNR and FQNEAQ (reference sequence). CDR3 length: 13 amino acids. V was trimmed by 4 bases and J by 8 bases, leaving 11 bases between them. CDR3 in DNA: TGTGCCAGCAGCTCCCGGCCAAGGGAAAAACTGTTTTTT. As protein: CASSSRPREKLFF.

V gene TRBV5-6 combines with J gene TRBJ2-1; no reliable D call. The CDR3 sequence is 15 residues long. V was clipped by 4 bases and J by 3 bases, with 14 bases between them. In germline, CDR1 is SGHDT, CDR2 YYEEEE. CDR3 bases: TGTGCCAGCAGCCAAAATCCTAGAGGCTACAATGAGCAGTTCTTC. Its translation: CASSQNPRGYNEQFF.

The chain is built from TRBV11-2 and TRBJ2-7; TRBD1 matches 8 bases. The V gene's germline CDR1 is SGHAT and CDR2 FQNNGV. The CDR3 length is 13 residues. V shed 1 base and J 7 bases; nucleotides not matched to a gene: 3. This chain's CDR3 is CASSLGTGREQYF. CDR3 DNA sequence: TGTGCCAGCAGCTTAGGGACAGGGAGAGAGCAGTACTTC.

J is TRBJ1-1 and V is TRBV5-1; 10 nucleotides agree with TRBD1. The CDR3 runs to 14 residues. Looked up from germline, CDR1 is SGHRS and CDR2 is YFSETQ. V lost 4 bases to trimming and J lost 5 bases; unmatched junction nucleotides: 5. CDR3 in DNA: TGCGCCAGCAGCCCCGGGACAGGGGTAACTGAAGCTTTCTTT. It translates to CASSPGTGVTEAFF. Full variable domain (rest looked up from reference TRBV5-1 and TRBJ1-1): KAGVTQTPRYLIKTRGQQVTLSCSPISGHRSVSWYQQTPGQGLQFLFEYFSETQRNKGNFPGRFSGRQFSNSRSEMNVSTLELGDSALYLCASSPGTGVTEAFFGQGTRLTVV.

The rearrangement joins TRBV5-1 to TRBJ1-1; TRBD1 might be the D (6 bases). Germline CDR1 is SGHRS and CDR2 is YFSETQ. Trimming stripped 4 bases from V and 5 bases from J, with 21 bases between. This CDR3 spans 16 amino acids. The CDR3 sequence: CASSPQGSWGLTEAFF. The CDR3, as DNA: TGCGCCAGCAGCCCACAGGGCTCCTGGGGGCTGACTGAAGCTTTCTTT.

V gene TRBV7-8 combines with J gene TRBJ2-7; no firm D call. Trimming pared 4 bases from V and 4 bases from J, leaving 17 bases between. This CDR3 is built from 15 residues. Per germline, CDR1 SGHVS and CDR2 FQNEAQ. CDR3 region: CASSSYLDVRYEQYF. DNA of the CDR3: TGTGCCAGCAGCTCATACTTAGATGTCAGGTACGAGCAGTACTTC. The whole variable domain, filled in from reference TRBV7-8 and TRBJ2-7, reads GAGVSQSPRYKVAKRGQDVALRCDPISGHVSLFWYQQALGQGPEFLTYFQNEAQLDKSGLPSDRFFAERPEGSVSTLKIQRTQQEDSAVYLCASSSYLDVRYEQYFGPGTRLTVT.